Sequencing of this T cell receptor beta chain was carried out in a study of T-cell memory formation after mild COVID-19. Study-wide results and caveats: CD4+ clones that contracted lay mainly in CM and EM; CD8+ ones lay in EMRA.

The 5'RACE method, run with constant-segment primers, produced TCR alpha and TCR beta cDNA libraries (carrying sample barcodes and UMIs). In TCRdb, the 5' RACE reads were re-called with MiXCR into one record per CDR3 protein. Found here are 580,000 or so distinct CDR3 sequences, 17% of them singletons; the top ten hold around 7.8%. On this clonotype: What it binds is not known.

CDR1 and CDR2 from the germline V gene are ENHRY and SYGVKD. The CDR3 length is 15 residues. Trimming cost V 3 bases and J 0 bases, with 11 bases left between them. This receptor was obtained from an adult woman who had mild COVID-19 (a few samples of this study predate the infection). Cell type and time point are not known. The V and J genes are TRBV10-3 and TRBJ1-1; D is unclear. The specimen sequenced was PBMCs or a T cell subset sorted from them (not recorded which). Here the CDR3 reads CAISEPSRMNTEAFF. The CDR3 coding sequence is TGTGCCATCAGTGAACCTAGCCGGATGAACACTGAAGCTTTCTTT.